The 22 T cell receptor beta chains below were found in one sample sequenced in a study of shared T cell receptors in the human thymus (dated by TCRdb to about 2021). Receptor amplification or capture employed the immunoSEQ multiplex PCR assay. TCRdb carries this immuneACCESS record with in-frame sequences only. Its versions omit some clonotypes, under half of them owing to an unresolved V gene in the studies checked, with the rest unexplained. The sample has approximately 490,000 clones on record, about 84% of them singletons. The top ten hold more than 0.01% of the sample. These data were likewise used in another study, on human thymus T cells.

Material: thymocytes. These receptors all stem from a boy in the first two years of life with a congenital heart defect. Donor details come from another sample of the same person, matched by shared clones.

The rearrangement joins TRBV25-1 to TRBJ2-5; 12 bases align to TRBD1. The CDR3 totals 17 residues. Germline CDR1 and CDR2: MGHDK and SYGVNS. With V trimmed by 1 base and J by 5 bases, 8 bases remained unmatched. CDR3 amino acids: CASSEFPGDRGHETQYF. CDR3 bases: TGTGCCAGCAGTGAATTCCCCGGGGACAGGGGGCACGAGACCCAGTACTTC.

The chain has TRBV9 and TRBJ2-1; 9 bases are a match to TRBD2. Germline-derived CDR1 and CDR2 are SGDLS and YYNGEE. V shed 0 bases and J 10 bases; nucleotides not matched to a gene: 17. This CDR3 contains 18 residues. The CDR3 protein is CASSVDPPEAGGTGEQFF. DNA of the CDR3: TGTGCCAGCAGCGTAGACCCGCCTGAAGCGGGAGGCACCGGAGAGCAGTTCTTC.

As to this clone: Other nucleotide sequences in the sample specify the same CDR3. The chain carries TRBV25-1 and TRBJ2-5, with D unresolved. The CDR3 length is 12 residues. V was clipped by 2 bases and J by 4 bases, with 5 bases between them. CDR1 is MGHDK, CDR2 SYGVNS, per germline. The chain's CDR3 is CASSEGGETQYF. DNA of the CDR3: TGTGCCAGCAGTGAAGGCGGAGAGACCCAGTACTTC.

This chain links TRBV20-1 with TRBJ2-7; weak D call: TRBD1 (6 bases). This CDR3 has 11 residues. In germline, CDR1 is DFQATT, CDR2 SNEGSKA (reference sequence). The V gene lost 6 bases and the J gene lost 5 bases, with 11 bases spanning the gap. This CDR3 reads CSAQYRDEQYF. DNA for the CDR3: TGCAGTGCCCAATACAGGGACGAGCAGTACTTC.

The chain carries TRBV5-4 and TRBJ2-1; TRBD2 aligns across 11 bases. The V segment lost 3 bases and the J segment 1 base; nucleotides outside the gene matches: 6. Germline-derived CDR1 and CDR2 are SGHNT and YYREEE (reference sequence). This CDR3 region has 17 residues. CDR3 sequence (DNA): TGTGCCAGCAGCTGGGGGACTAGCGGATCATCCTACAATGAGCAGTTCTTC. As protein: CASSWGTSGSSYNEQFF.

The V and J genes are TRBV4-2 and TRBJ2-7; 8 bases match TRBD2. The germline V gene encodes CDR1 LGHNA and CDR2 YNFKEQ. After removal of 0 bases from V and 7 bases from J, the junction contained 11 bases not matched to a gene. The CDR3 extends over 16 amino acids. CDR3 sequence reads: CASSQEVREDPWEQYF. CDR3 nucleotides: TGTGCCAGCAGCCAAGAGGTGCGGGAGGACCCCTGGGAGCAGTACTTC.

The rearrangement uses TRBV5-1 and TRBJ2-1, with 14 bases identical to TRBD2. V trimming: 2 bases; J trimming: 8 bases; junction bases outside the gene matches: 6. The germline V gene encodes CDR1 SGHRS and CDR2 YFSETQ. The CDR3 is 16 amino acids. This chain's CDR3 is CASSFPTSGRVDEQFF. The DNA for the CDR3 is TGCGCCAGCAGCTTCCCGACTAGCGGGAGGGTGGATGAGCAGTTCTTC.

The chain recombines TRBV10-1 with TRBJ2-1, with D tentatively TRBD1 (5 bases). The germline V and J ends were trimmed by 8 bases and 0 bases, with 14 bases remaining between them. Germline V gene sequence: CDR1 WNHNN, CDR2 SYGVQD (reference sequence). CDR3 length: 15 residues. The CDR3: CASRIRGSSYNEQFF. The CDR3 bases are TGCGCCAGCCGAATTAGGGGAAGCTCCTACAATGAGCAGTTCTTC.

The V call is TRBV15, the J call TRBJ1-3, with TRBD1 identical over 9 bases. This CDR3 region has 16 residues. In germline, CDR1 is LNHNV, CDR2 YYDKDF (reference sequence). V was clipped by 5 bases and J by 0 bases; unmatched bases: 5. CDR3 region: CATSGQGPGSGNTIYF. The CDR3 nucleotides read TGTGCCACCAGCGGACAGGGGCCTGGCTCTGGAAACACCATATATTTT.

The rearrangement joins TRBV14 to TRBJ2-7; 8 nucleotides align to TRBD2. This CDR3 region has 16 residues. Germline V CDR1 and CDR2: SGHDN, FVKESK. V was clipped by 1 base and J by 5 bases; unmatched bases: 10. The CDR3 is CASSQAIERESHEQYF. Here the CDR3 DNA reads TGTGCCAGCAGCCAAGCTATCGAGCGGGAGTCCCACGAGCAGTACTTC.

The chain has TRBV4-2 and TRBJ2-7, with TRBD2 identical over 9 bases. The V gene's germline CDR1 is LGHNA and CDR2 YNFKEQ. The CDR3 is 16 amino acids. The ends lost 1 base at V and 5 bases at J; junction bases unmatched: 9. CDR3 loop: CASSQVAGGGKNEQYF. The CDR3 nucleotides read TGTGCCAGCAGCCAAGTCGCGGGAGGGGGAAAAAACGAGCAGTACTTC.

The chain couples TRBV7-9 to TRBJ2-1; D is uncertain. CDR1 is SEHNR and CDR2 is FQNEAQ in the germline V gene (reference sequence). The CDR3 is made up of 14 amino acids. Between the trimmed V and J ends, which lost 1 base and 3 bases, there was a span of 7 bases. The CDR3 region has the DNA TGTGCCAGCAGCTTAGACCTAGTCTACAATGAGCAGTTCTTC. Protein sequence: CASSLDLVYNEQFF.

CDR3 DNA: TGCGCCAGCAGCCAAGAGGCGGGGCGGGAGCAGTACAATGAGCAGTTCTTC. Amino acids: CASSQEAGREQYNEQFF. V usage is TRBV4-1 and J usage is TRBJ2-1, with 7 bases aligning to TRBD2. The CDR3 has 17 residues. The germline V gene encodes CDR1 MGHRA and CDR2 YSYEKL. V dropped 0 bases and J dropped 4; count of bases not matched to a gene: 9.

There are a few counts of this clone. V and J are TRBV27 and TRBJ1-2; D may be TRBD1 (6 bases). Germline V gene data show CDR1 as MNHEY and CDR2 as SMNVEV (reference sequence). This CDR3 spans 15 amino acids. V was shortened by 5 bases and J by 4 bases, with 17 bases between the two germline ends. The CDR3 DNA sequence: TGTGCCAGCAGTCCCCAGGACAGACCACTCTATGGCTACACCTTC. Protein: CASSPQDRPLYGYTF.

The CDR3 DNA reads as TGTGCCAGCAGCCAAGTCTGGAGCGAGCAGTACTTC. Protein: CASSQVWSEQYF. This sequence joins TRBV4-2 and TRBJ2-7; D not resolved. The V end was cut by 1 base, the J end by 6 bases, with 7 bases between. The CDR3 is 12 amino acids. Germline CDR1 LGHNA, CDR2 YNFKEQ.

This chain joins TRBV18 and TRBJ2-1, with D maybe TRBD1 (6 bases). This CDR3 has 20 amino acids. CDR1 and CDR2 (germline): KGHSH, LQKENI. The ends were cut back, 3 bases at V and 4 bases at J, with 28 bases in the middle. CDR3 region: CASSPGTSRGVIVGYNEQFF. CDR3 DNA: TGTGCCAGCTCACCTGGGACAAGTAGGGGCGTGATCGTCGGGTACAATGAGCAGTTCTTC.

The chain has TRBV6-5 and TRBJ2-7; TRBD2 might be the D (5 bases). Looked up from germline, CDR1 is MNHEY and CDR2 is SVGAGI. The CDR3 spans 15 residues. CDR3 in DNA: TGTGCTAGCTCCCTCAGGCCGGAGGCCTTCTACGAGCAGTACTTC. Translated: CASSLRPEAFYEQYF.

As DNA, the CDR3 is TGCGCCAGCAGCTCGGTCAGGGACTACGAGCAGTACTTC. Encoded protein: CASSSVRDYEQYF. The rearrangement links TRBV5-1 to TRBJ2-7, with D tentatively TRBD1 (5 bases). Germline V CDR1 and CDR2: SGHRS, YFSETQ. The CDR3 is 13 residues long. Trimming removed 3 bases from V and 3 bases from J, with 10 bases in between.

The gene calls are TRBV18 and TRBJ2-7, with TRBD2 as a possible D gene (6 bases). Germline CDR1 and CDR2: KGHSH and LQKENI. CDR3 length: 16 residues. Trimming removed 3 bases at V and 7 bases at J, with 22 bases between. The CDR3 nucleotides read TGTGCCAGCTCACCGGCCGCCGGAGGCGGGACGGGGGAGCAGTACTTC. This encodes CASSPAAGGGTGEQYF.

The gene calls are TRBV11-2 and TRBJ2-3; D call uncertain. There are 15 residues in the CDR3. Trimming shortened V by 0 bases and J by 6 bases, and 13 bases separated the two germline ends. Germline loops: CDR1 SGHAT, CDR2 FQNNGV. The CDR3 DNA follows: TGTGCCAGCAGCTTAGAAACCGATTACCGGGATACGCAGTATTTT. Its protein product is CASSLETDYRDTQYF.

The chain carries TRBV2 and TRBJ2-7; D not resolved. The CDR3 loop spans 13 amino acids. V was shortened by 4 bases and J by 2 bases, with 9 bases between the two germline ends. Germline V lookup: CDR1 SNHLY, CDR2 FYNNEI. The DNA of the CDR3 is TGTGCCAGCAGTGCCGGAGTGACCTACGAGCAGTACTTC. Protein sequence: CASSAGVTYEQYF.

This chain uses TRBV4-1 with TRBJ2-1; unclear D gene. This CDR3 spans 17 amino acids. Trimming removed 3 bases at V and 4 bases at J, with 19 bases between. From germline, CDR1 is MGHRA and CDR2 YSYEKL. CDR3 protein: CASSHLPTEDRYNEQFF. The CDR3 region has the DNA TGCGCCAGCAGCCACCTACCTACAGAAGACCGATACAATGAGCAGTTCTTC.